One and the same sample provided the 8 T cell receptor beta chains below, sequenced in a study of blood T cell repertoires in COVID-19. This table comes from immunoSEQ multiplex PCR, and its TCRdb copy is limited to in-frame clones, with some not included. The sample consists of under 150,000 clones, about 76% of them appearing once. Source material: peripheral blood. These receptors were collected from an elderly man with acute or convalescent COVID-19.

The DNA of the CDR3 is TGTGCCAGCAGCGACCCGGGACAGTGGTACGAGCAGTACTTC. Its translation: CASSDPGQWYEQYF. The chain recombines TRBV6-2 or TRBV6-3 with TRBJ2-7; 7 bases align to TRBD1. The junction had 9 bases not matched to a gene; V was cut back by 6 bases and J by 4 bases. This CDR3 is built from 14 residues. Per the germline V gene, CDR1 is MNHEY and CDR2 is SVGEGT.

This chain joins TRBV19 and TRBJ1-2, with a possible D match to TRBD1 (5 bases). V lost 4 bases, J lost 1 base, and 13 bases lay in between. From germline, CDR1 is LNHDA and CDR2 SQIVND (reference sequence). The length of the CDR3 is 15 residues. The CDR3 sequence: CASSRSLTVNYGYTF. CDR3 sequence (DNA): TGTGCCAGTAGTAGATCCCTGACAGTTAACTATGGCTACACCTTC.

This clone has only a few counts. The chain employs TRBV19 and TRBJ2-3, with D possibly being TRBD1 (6 bases). V lost 2 bases to trimming and J lost 4 bases, with 13 bases between them. The CDR3 has 15 amino acids. The V gene's germline CDR1 is LNHDA and CDR2 SQIVND (reference sequence). CDR3 in DNA: TGTGCCAGTAGTATAAGTCAGGGGAACTCAGATACGCAGTATTTT. Translated: CASSISQGNSDTQYF. Combining the CDR3 with reference TRBV19 and TRBJ2-3 gives the whole variable domain DGGITQSPKYLFRKEGQNVTLSCEQNLNHDAMYWYRQDPGQGLRLIYYSQIVNDFQKGDIAEGYSVSREKKESFPLTVTSAQKNPTAFYLCASSISQGNSDTQYFGPGTRLTVL.

The genes are TRBV19 and TRBJ1-1, with 9 nucleotides matching TRBD1. CDR1 is LNHDA, CDR2 SQIVND, per germline (reference sequence). There are 14 residues in the CDR3. After removal of 3 bases from V and 6 bases from J, the junction contained 5 bases not matched to a gene. Here the CDR3 reads CASSITGGFAEAFF. CDR3 nucleotide sequence: TGTGCCAGTAGTATCACAGGGGGCTTCGCTGAAGCTTTCTTT.

The CDR3 protein is CSVAIATGTDTQYF. As DNA, the CDR3 is TGCAGCGTTGCGATAGCAACCGGGACAGATACGCAGTATTTT. This chain joins TRBV29-1 and TRBJ2-3; no reliable D call. CDR1 is SQVTM and CDR2 is ANQGSEA in the germline V gene. V was trimmed by 4 bases and J by 3 bases, leaving 14 bases between them. The CDR3 length is 14 residues.

The V and J genes are TRBV5-1 and TRBJ2-7, with 8 bases matching TRBD1. The CDR3 consists of 15 residues. CDR1 is SGHRS and CDR2 is YFSETQ in the germline V gene. V shed 3 bases, J shed 7 bases, and the junction held 12 bases outside the gene matches. CDR3 residues: CASSSRTGHPGEQYF. The CDR3 nucleotides read TGCGCCAGCAGCTCGAGGACAGGGCATCCTGGAGAGCAGTACTTC.

This clone was observed a few times. The chain uses TRBV7-8 and TRBJ1-1, with a tentative D call TRBD1 (5 bases). The CDR3 covers 15 residues. Germline lookup yields CDR1 SGHVS and CDR2 FQNEAQ. V lost 1 base, J lost 7 bases, and 16 bases lay in between. The CDR3 bases are TGTGCCAGCAGCTTAGTAAAGACAGCCGGATTTGAAGCTTTCTTT. Amino acids: CASSLVKTAGFEAFF.

The chain links TRBV6-2 or TRBV6-3 to TRBJ1-2; D might be TRBD1 (6 bases). The ends were cut back, 7 bases at V and 4 bases at J, with 22 bases in the middle. CDR1 and CDR2 (germline): MNHEY, SVGEGT. CDR3 length equals 16 residues. The CDR3, as DNA: TGTGCCAGCATCCCTACAGGCGGGGGGCGCGTCTATGGCTACACCTTC. Amino acids: CASIPTGGGRVYGYTF.